The source of this T cell receptor beta chain is a study of OX40 agonist ivuxolimab in advanced cancers. CDR3 size: 14 residues. Germline CDR1 SGDLS, CDR2 YYNGEE. J was trimmed by 3 bases and V by 4 bases; bases with no gene match: 6. Only in-frame clones appear in the TCRdb table, and some are missing; sequencing was by immunoSEQ multiplex PCR. The table lists 60,000 to 75,000 clones, around 87% of them singletons, with 5% to 5.5% in the top ten. The chain is built from TRBV9 and TRBJ2-5, with TRBD2 identical over 7 bases. The TCR comes from an adult with an advanced solid tumor such as melanoma, head and neck, liver or kidney cancer. The sample here was CD4+ or CD8+ T cells sorted from blood, taken in a trial of the OX40 agonist ivuxolimab. The CDR3 DNA reads as TGTGCCAGCAGCCCCGGGGCGGGGGAAGAGACCCAGTACTTC. Encoded protein: CASSPGAGEETQYF.